The sample holds many counts of the clone carrying this T cell receptor beta chain. The antigen is unknown. Researchers prepared the TCRbeta library using unique molecular identifiers, the study reports. TCRdb redid the calling of the PCR reads with MiXCR, one entry per CDR3 protein. Seen here are under 300,000 distinct CDR3 sequences, 11% observed once, and the top ten hold 20% to 25%. The sample comes from a study of T-cell reconstitution after alpha-beta-depleted transplantation in children. Overall study findings and caveats: At day 60, the high TCRbeta diversity found in some patients originated from recipient T cells and thymic progenitors that had survived. Newly produced T cells mostly provided counts and TCRbeta diversity after one year, as hyperexpanded clones declined. There were reportedly several hundred expanded graft clones from which alpha-beta T cells came about two months after transplant.

Germline V gene lookup returns CDR1 SQVTM and CDR2 ANQGSEA. The CDR3 sequence is 13 residues long. Trimming removed 2 bases from V and 7 bases from J, with 14 bases in between. The chain has TRBV29-1 and TRBJ1-1, with D unresolved. The TCR originated in a male patient between 2 and 9 years old who had a stem cell transplant for chronic granulomatous disease, so the T cells may come from the graft donor. Material: peripheral blood, obtained 180 days after TCRalphabeta/CD19-depleted stem cell transplant. The CDR3 sequence: CSVESLLGLEAFF. CDR3 nucleotide sequence: TGCAGCGTTGAAAGTCTATTAGGACTTGAAGCTTTCTTT.